This is a list of T cell receptor beta chains from one sample in a study of persistence of HIV-infected CD4 T cells. No antigens are known for them. TCRdb's copy holds only in-frame clones and misses some; the assay was immunoSEQ multiplex PCR. The repertoire holds roughly 34,000 clones, with roughly 80% as singletons. This sample comprised CD4+ T cells sorted from PBMCs after roughly 18-hour stimulation, obtained from a patient who received antiretroviral therapy. The receptors here all came from an adult man with HIV who was CMV-seropositive. The CDR3 runs from the conserved cysteine through the conserved F or W. The order of the fields is J gene, D gene, V gene, clone size, CDR3 DNA, CDR3 protein. A D gene is named only where the DNA matches it firmly. Expanded clones are given a class, and other clones once, few, many or no size at all.

>TRBJ2-5|-|TRBV12-3/TRBV12-4|-
TGTGCCAGCAGTTTGGGTGGGGTGGAGACCCAGTACTTC
CASSLGGVETQYF
>TRBJ2-4|TRBD1|TRBV6-5|-
TGTGCCAGCAGTTCGGGGCAGGGGGCGAGGAACATTCAGTACTTC
CASSSGQGARNIQYF
>TRBJ2-7|TRBD2|TRBV5-4|-
TGTGCCAGCAGCCCAGGACTAGCGGGGAAGCAGTACTTC
CASSPGLAGKQYF
>TRBJ2-3|-|TRBV7-9|-
TGTGCCAGCAGCTTATCGACAGGAGAGCGAGATACGCAGTATTTT
CASSLSTGERDTQYF
>TRBJ1-1|-|TRBV7-9|-
TGTGCCAGCAGCTTGGGTAGGTTGGGCACTGAAGCTTTCTTT
CASSLGRLGTEAFF
>TRBJ2-4|-|TRBV15|-
TGTGCCACCAGCAGACGACAGAGCCAAAACATTCAGTACTTC
CATSRRQSQNIQYF
>TRBJ2-7|TRBD1|TRBV30|-
TGTGCCTGGAGTCCCGACAGGGGGGACTTCCACGAGCAGTACTTC
CAWSPDRGDFHEQYF
>TRBJ1-1|TRBD1|TRBV6-5|-
TGTGCCAGCACAAAAGGGGACAGGGCCGCTGAAGCTTTCTTT
CASTKGDRAAEAFF
>TRBJ1-1|TRBD1|TRBV18|once
TGTGCCAGCTCCCGACAGGGGGCGGACACTGAAGCTTTCTTT
CASSRQGADTEAFF
>TRBJ2-6|TRBD2|TRBV19|-
TGTGCCAGTAGTATGGGTGTAGCGGGCTCTGGGGCCAACGTCCTGACTTTC
CASSMGVAGSGANVLTF
>TRBJ1-1|TRBD1|TRBV7-9|-
TGTGCCAGCAGCTGGACAGGAATGAACACTGAAGCTTTCTTT
CASSWTGMNTEAFF
>TRBJ2-7|-|TRBV6-5|few
TGTGCCAGCAGTTACTCGTTTACCTGGGCGTCCTACGAGCAGTACTTC
CASSYSFTWASYEQYF
>TRBJ2-3|-|TRBV14|-
TGTGCCAGCAGCCAAGGAAGAGGGGTTGGCACAGATACGCAGTATTTT
CASSQGRGVGTDTQYF
>TRBJ1-1|-|TRBV7-2|-
TGTGCCAGCAGCTTACTCCACCCGAGAGGGCGGAACACTGAAGCTTTCTTT
CASSLLHPRGRNTEAFF
>TRBJ2-5|-|TRBV5-1|-
TGCGCCAGCAGCTTTAGTGGGGGCAAAGAGACCCAGTACTTC
CASSFSGGKETQYF
>TRBJ2-6|-|TRBV20-1|-
TGCAGTGCTAGTGGTGGGGTTCGGGCCAACGTCCTGACTTTC
CSASGGVRANVLTF
>TRBJ1-1|TRBD1|TRBV6-2/TRBV6-3|few
TGTGCCAGCAGTTACTCGGCCGGGACAGGAAACACTGAAGCTTTCTTT
CASSYSAGTGNTEAFF
>TRBJ2-5|-|TRBV9|once
TGTGCCAGCAGCGTAGGCGGGAACCAAGAGACCCAGTACTTC
CASSVGGNQETQYF